The TCR beta chain described here comes from a study of cytomegalovirus exposure and HLA in healthy donors. Study background: Later analysis reported that the approximately 110 validation repertoires shared the platform of the approximately 690 first-cohort repertoires. Findings and caveats of the study: Subsequent analysis of the approximately 110 validation repertoires found a tendency for first-cohort TCR clusters to co-occur. Despite most TCR sequences being rare, some public TCRs occurred in many donors.

Clones were sequenced by immunoSEQ multiplex PCR, and TCRdb holds only the in-frame ones, with some missing. The data show about 220,000 clones, with over 80% seen just once and about 0.95% held by the top ten. The CDR3 extends over 14 amino acids. J was trimmed by 5 bases and V by 4 bases; bases with no gene match: 2. Germline V gene data show CDR1 as KGHSH and CDR2 as LQKENI. The donors were part of the validation cohort of 120 subjects. That cohort was separate from the first cohort, which comprised 700 or so subjects. Worth noting for this clone: Its matching antigen is unknown.

The sample consisted of PBMCs. The sequence was obtained from a woman between 18 and 29 years old in good health and CMV-seronegative. The V gene is TRBV18, the J gene TRBJ2-7; TRBD2 aligns across 13 bases. The CDR3 coding sequence is TGTGCCAGCTCACGGGGACTAGCGGGAAACGAGCAGTACTTC. This sequence encodes CASSRGLAGNEQYF.